One sample yielded the 13 T cell receptor beta chains listed below, sequenced in a study of T cell changes during pregnancy in multiple sclerosis. Clones were read by immunoSEQ multiplex PCR, and TCRdb kept only the in-frame ones, dropping some. The data hold 70,000 to 85,000 clones, with around 92% observed a single time. This specimen consisted of peripheral blood, obtained before pregnancy. The receptors derive from a female donor with multiple sclerosis, enrolled in a pregnancy study.

The V and J genes are TRBV16 and TRBJ1-2, with TRBD1 matching 12 bases. The J segment lost 4 bases and the V segment lost 2 bases, leaving 2 bases of the junction unmatched. The CDR3 length is 15 residues. Germline loops: CDR1 KGHSY, CDR2 FQNENV. The CDR3 coding sequence is TGTGCCAGCAGCCAAGGGACAGGGGGCCTCTATGGCTACACCTTC. It specifies CASSQGTGGLYGYTF.

This CDR3 reads CATSTRGEGAKNIQYF. CDR3 in DNA: TGTGCCACCAGTACCAGGGGAGAGGGGGCCAAAAACATTCAGTACTTC. The chain has TRBV15 and TRBJ2-4; D may be TRBD1 (6 bases). CDR1 and CDR2 from the germline V gene are LNHNV and YYDKDF (reference sequence). V was trimmed by 6 bases and J by 1 base, leaving 16 bases between them. This CDR3 spans 16 amino acids.

The chain carries TRBV19 and TRBJ2-3, with TRBD1 matching 8 bases. The J segment lost 2 bases and the V segment lost 7 bases, leaving 5 bases of the junction unmatched. The CDR3 has 14 amino acids. CDR1 LNHDA and CDR2 SQIVND come from the germline V gene (reference sequence). CDR3 DNA: TGTGCCAGTACCCGGGACAGGTCCACAGATACGCAGTATTTT. Translating gives CASTRDRSTDTQYF. Variable domain in full (rest from reference TRBV19 and TRBJ2-3): DGGITQSPKYLFRKEGQNVTLSCEQNLNHDAMYWYRQDPGQGLRLIYYSQIVNDFQKGDIAEGYSVSREKKESFPLTVTSAQKNPTAFYLCASTRDRSTDTQYFGPGTRLTVL.

This chain joins TRBV10-2 and TRBJ1-1, with D possibly matching TRBD1 (5 bases). Trimming pared 6 bases from V and 0 bases from J, leaving 8 bases between. The CDR3 runs to 13 residues. Germline CDR1 reads WSHSY; CDR2 reads SAAADI. The CDR3 here is CASRRQMNTEAFF. In nucleotides, the CDR3 is TGCGCCAGCAGGCGACAGATGAACACTGAAGCTTTCTTT.

The rearrangement joins TRBV9 to TRBJ1-1; 11 nucleotides match TRBD1. The V gene's germline CDR1 is SGDLS and CDR2 YYNGEE. This CDR3 has 13 amino acids. J lost 11 bases, V lost 3 bases, and 6 bases had no gene match. The CDR3 bases are TGTGCCAGCAGCGGGACAGGGGGCTATGATGCTTTCTTT. It is translated as CASSGTGGYDAFF.

This clone was detected once. The chain employs TRBV7-6 and TRBJ1-2, with a tentative D call TRBD1 (6 bases). The CDR3 length is 16 residues. Trimming removed 0 bases at V and 6 bases at J, with 17 bases between. Germline values: CDR1 SGHVS, CDR2 FNYEAQ. CDR3: CASSLAPGQIGHGYTF. The CDR3 coding sequence is TGTGCCAGCAGCTTAGCGCCGGGACAAATAGGGCATGGCTACACCTTC.

The V gene is TRBV7-8, the J gene TRBJ2-1, with 12 bases matching TRBD1. V dropped 6 bases and J dropped 6; count of bases not matched to a gene: 15. CDR1 and CDR2 from the germline V gene are SGHVS and FQNEAQ. The CDR3 covers 18 residues. CDR3 coding DNA: TGTGCCAGCAGGGTAGAGGGGACAGGGGGCGCCTGGATCAATGAGCAGTTCTTC. This translates into CASRVEGTGGAWINEQFF.

This chain connects TRBV7-3 to TRBJ2-1, with 7 bases fitting TRBD1. The CDR3 is made up of 21 amino acids. Germline V gene data show CDR1 as SGHTA and CDR2 as FQGTGA. The V gene end was trimmed by 1 base and the J gene end by 3 bases; junction bases not matched to a gene: 21. The CDR3 DNA follows: TGTGCCAGCAGCTTAATGGGCCTTGGGACAGCGAAAACGGCCCTCTACAATGAGCAGTTCTTC. This encodes CASSLMGLGTAKTALYNEQFF. Complete variable domain (other parts from reference TRBV7-3 and TRBJ2-1): GAGVSQTPSNKVTEKGKYVELRCDPISGHTALYWYRQSLGQGPEFLIYFQGTGAADDSGLPNDRFFAVRPEGSVSTLKIQRTERGDSAVYLCASSLMGLGTAKTALYNEQFFGPGTRLTVL.

A single count supports this clone. The chain recombines TRBV27 with TRBJ2-1; D remains ambiguous. Looked up from germline, CDR1 is MNHEY and CDR2 is SMNVEV (reference sequence). V lost 2 bases, J lost 5 bases, and 7 bases lay in between. The CDR3 sequence is 13 residues long. For the CDR3, the DNA is TGTGCCAGCAGTTTAACGAGCGACAATGAGCAGTTCTTC. Translated, it gives CASSLTSDNEQFF.

This rearrangement joins TRBV29-1 to TRBJ2-7, with TRBD1 matching 8 bases. CDR3 length: 11 amino acids. V was pared by 8 bases and J by 3 bases, with 3 bases of the junction left unmatched. Germline assignment: CDR1 SQVTM and CDR2 ANQGSEA. CDR3 protein: CSIGQGYEQYF. As DNA, the CDR3 is TGCAGCATCGGACAGGGCTACGAGCAGTACTTC.

The rearrangement links TRBV6-6 to TRBJ1-1; D is perhaps TRBD1 (5 bases). V was cut by 11 bases and J by 6 bases, with 16 bases left in between. The germline gives CDR1 MNHNY, CDR2 SVGAGI (reference sequence). The CDR3 runs to 12 residues. The CDR3 DNA sequence: TGTGCCGCAGGCAGGGAAGGAGCTGAAGCTTTCTTT. Protein sequence: CAAGREGAEAFF.

CDR3 bases: TGTGCCAGCAGCTTGGCCGGGGTAGATGAGCAGTTCTTC. This gives the protein CASSLAGVDEQFF. This chain uses TRBV5-4 with TRBJ2-1; D possibly corresponds to TRBD2 (5 bases). Between the trimmed V and J ends, which lost 0 bases and 8 bases, there was a span of 9 bases. This CDR3 is built from 13 residues. CDR1 is SGHNT and CDR2 is YYREEE in the germline V gene (reference sequence).

This chain connects TRBV6-5 to TRBJ2-3; 7 bases map to TRBD2. CDR3 length equals 16 residues. Germline assignment: CDR1 MNHEY and CDR2 SVGAGI. V lost 0 bases, J lost 1 base, and 4 bases stayed unmatched. The CDR3: CASSYSTGGGTDTQYF. The CDR3 DNA reads TGTGCCAGCAGTTACTCGACGGGAGGTGGCACAGATACGCAGTATTTT.